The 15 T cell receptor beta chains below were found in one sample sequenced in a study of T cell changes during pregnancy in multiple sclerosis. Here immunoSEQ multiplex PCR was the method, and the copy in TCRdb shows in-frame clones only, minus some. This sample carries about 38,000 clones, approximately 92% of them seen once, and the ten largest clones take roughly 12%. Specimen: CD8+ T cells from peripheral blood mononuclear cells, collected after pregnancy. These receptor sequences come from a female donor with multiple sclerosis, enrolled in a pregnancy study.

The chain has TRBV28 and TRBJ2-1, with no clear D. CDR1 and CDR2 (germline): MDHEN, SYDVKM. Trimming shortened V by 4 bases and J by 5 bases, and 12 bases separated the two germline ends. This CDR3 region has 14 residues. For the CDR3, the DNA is TGTGCCAGCAGTTCCTCAGGCCAGAACAATGAGCAGTTCTTC. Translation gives CASSSSGQNNEQFF.

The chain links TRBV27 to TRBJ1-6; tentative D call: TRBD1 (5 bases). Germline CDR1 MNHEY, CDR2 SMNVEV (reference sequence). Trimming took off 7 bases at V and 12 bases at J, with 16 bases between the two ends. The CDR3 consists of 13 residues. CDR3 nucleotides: TGTGCCAGCACAGGGAACGCTCTTGGACCCCTCCACTTT. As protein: CASTGNALGPLHF.

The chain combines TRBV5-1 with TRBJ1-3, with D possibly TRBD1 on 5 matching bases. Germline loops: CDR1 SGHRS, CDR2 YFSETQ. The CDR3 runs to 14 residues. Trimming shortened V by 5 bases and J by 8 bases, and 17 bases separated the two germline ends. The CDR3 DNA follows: TGCGCCAGCAGTTATGACAGCTTGGGCGACACCATATATTTT. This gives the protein CASSYDSLGDTIYF.

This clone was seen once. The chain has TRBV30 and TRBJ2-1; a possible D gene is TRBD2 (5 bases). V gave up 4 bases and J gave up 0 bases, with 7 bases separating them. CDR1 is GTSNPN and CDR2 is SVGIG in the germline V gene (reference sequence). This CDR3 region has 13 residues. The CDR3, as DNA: TGTGCCTGGACGGGGAGCTCCTACAATGAGCAGTTCTTC. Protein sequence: CAWTGSSYNEQFF.

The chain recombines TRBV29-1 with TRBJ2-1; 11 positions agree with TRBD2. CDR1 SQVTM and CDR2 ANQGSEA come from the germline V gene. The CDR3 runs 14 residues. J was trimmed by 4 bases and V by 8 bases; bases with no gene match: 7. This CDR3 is CSCSGTSGYNEQFF. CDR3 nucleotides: TGCAGCTGTTCGGGGACTAGCGGTTACAATGAGCAGTTCTTC.

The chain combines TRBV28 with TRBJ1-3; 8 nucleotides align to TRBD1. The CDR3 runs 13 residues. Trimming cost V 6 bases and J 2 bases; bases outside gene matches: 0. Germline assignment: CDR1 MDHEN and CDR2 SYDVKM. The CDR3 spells CASRDRAGNTIYF. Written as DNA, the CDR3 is TGTGCCAGCAGGGACAGGGCTGGAAACACCATATATTTT. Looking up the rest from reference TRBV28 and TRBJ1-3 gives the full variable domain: DVKVTQSSRYLVKRTGEKVFLECVQDMDHENMFWYRQDPGLGLRLIYFSYDVKMKEKGDIPEGYSVSREKKERFSLILESASTNQTSMYLCASRDRAGNTIYFGEGSWLTVV.

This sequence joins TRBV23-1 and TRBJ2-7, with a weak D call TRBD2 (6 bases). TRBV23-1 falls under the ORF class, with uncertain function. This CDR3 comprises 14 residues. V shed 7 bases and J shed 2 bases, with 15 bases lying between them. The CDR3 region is CASTSGTAPYEQYF. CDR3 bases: TGCGCCAGCACCTCCGGGACTGCTCCCTACGAGCAGTACTTC.

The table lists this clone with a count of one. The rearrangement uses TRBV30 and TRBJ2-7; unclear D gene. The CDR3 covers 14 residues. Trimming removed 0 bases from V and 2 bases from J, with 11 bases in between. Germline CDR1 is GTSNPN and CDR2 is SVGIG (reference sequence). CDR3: CAWSVLRQPYEQYF. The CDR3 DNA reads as TGTGCCTGGAGTGTTCTCAGGCAGCCCTACGAGCAGTACTTC.

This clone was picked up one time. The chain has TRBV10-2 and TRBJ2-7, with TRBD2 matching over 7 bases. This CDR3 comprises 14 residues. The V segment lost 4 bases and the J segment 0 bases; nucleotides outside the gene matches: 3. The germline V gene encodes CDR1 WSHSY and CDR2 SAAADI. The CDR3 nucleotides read TGCGCCAGCAGTGGTCCTAGCGGCTCCTACGAGCAGTACTTC. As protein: CASSGPSGSYEQYF.

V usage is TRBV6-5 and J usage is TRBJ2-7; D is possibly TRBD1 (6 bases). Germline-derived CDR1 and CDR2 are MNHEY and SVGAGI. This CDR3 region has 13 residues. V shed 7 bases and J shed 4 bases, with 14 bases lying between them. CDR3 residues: CASNPSGAYEQYF. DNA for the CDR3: TGTGCCAGCAACCCCTCAGGGGCTTACGAGCAGTACTTC.

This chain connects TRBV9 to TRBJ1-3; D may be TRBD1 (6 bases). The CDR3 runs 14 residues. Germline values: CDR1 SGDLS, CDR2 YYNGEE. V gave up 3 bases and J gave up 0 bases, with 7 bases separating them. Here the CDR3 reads CASSGTDSGNTIYF. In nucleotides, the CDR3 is TGTGCCAGCAGCGGGACAGACTCTGGAAACACCATATATTTT.

This CDR3 reads CASSFGGTGHLTGELFF. DNA of the CDR3: TGTGCCAGCAGTTTCGGTGGGACAGGGCACCTCACCGGGGAGCTGTTTTTT. V and J are TRBV28 and TRBJ2-2; 9 positions match TRBD1. CDR3 length equals 17 residues. The J segment lost 4 bases and the V segment lost 3 bases, leaving 9 bases of the junction unmatched. CDR1 is MDHEN, CDR2 SYDVKM, per germline.

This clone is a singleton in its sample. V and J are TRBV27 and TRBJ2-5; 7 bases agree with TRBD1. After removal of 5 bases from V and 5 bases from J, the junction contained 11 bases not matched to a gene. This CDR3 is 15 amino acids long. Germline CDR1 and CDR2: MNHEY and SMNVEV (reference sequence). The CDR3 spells CASSQAGRGRETQYF. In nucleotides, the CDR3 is TGTGCCAGCAGTCAAGCTGGTAGGGGGCGCGAGACCCAGTACTTC.

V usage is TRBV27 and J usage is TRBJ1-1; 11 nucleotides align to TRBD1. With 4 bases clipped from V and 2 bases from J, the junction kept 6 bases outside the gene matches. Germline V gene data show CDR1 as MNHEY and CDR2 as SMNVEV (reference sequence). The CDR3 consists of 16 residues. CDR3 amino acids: CASSSGTGGQNTEAFF. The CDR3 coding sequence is TGTGCCAGCAGTTCCGGGACAGGGGGACAAAACACTGAAGCTTTCTTT.

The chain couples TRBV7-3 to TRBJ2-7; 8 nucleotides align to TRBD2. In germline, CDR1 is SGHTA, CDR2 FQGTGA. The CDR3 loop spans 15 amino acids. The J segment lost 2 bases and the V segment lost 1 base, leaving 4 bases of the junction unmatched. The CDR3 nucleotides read TGTGCCAGCAGCTTAAGCGGGGGGCCGGCCTACGAGCAGTACTTC. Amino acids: CASSLSGGPAYEQYF.